The rows below give T cell receptor beta chains drawn from one sample of a study of control samples from healthy donors and cancer patients. Only in-frame clones appear in the TCRdb table, and some are missing; sequencing was by immunoSEQ multiplex PCR. The sample has roughly 59,000 clones, roughly 90% seen once. The sample comprised PBMCs. Source of these receptors: a man aged 35-49 years with colorectal cancer. CDR3s leave out the opening cysteine and the closing phenylalanine or tryptophan. The D gene is left open where the match is weak. Size is stated for part of the rows, as once, few or many counts, or as a class when the clone is expanded.

CDR3aa,v_gene,abundance,d_gene
ASSTRDRGTYEQY,TRBV6-5,.,TRBD1
SVQPHGLGTEAF,TRBV29-1,.,.
AISRQAGATEAF,TRBV10-3,.,.
ASSQSGTGTDTQY,TRBV5-6,.,TRBD1
ASSADRNSYEQY,TRBV9,once,.
ASSAKQENSGNTIY,TRBV18,.,.
ASSLGEIRELF,TRBV7-6,.,.
ASRQTGGAGYGYT,TRBV6-5,.,TRBD1
ASSLAGEGDYGYT,TRBV7-9,.,.
ASSTGQPRAGANVLT,TRBV19,.,TRBD1
AWSLRGLSGQPQH,TRBV30,.,TRBD1
ASRVTQGSDGYT,TRBV5-1,.,.
ASSLGGLNTEAF,TRBV11-3,.,.
ASSISRASYEQY,TRBV19,.,.
ASSLAGQGARETQY,TRBV11-1,.,TRBD1
ASSVNGPPLH,TRBV9,.,.
ASSVAGSRSGGSTDTQY,TRBV9,.,TRBD2
ASSPRAGPFTEAF,TRBV18,once,.
ASSLAEPGGRETQY,TRBV11-1,.,TRBD2
ASSRNRAGNEKLF,TRBV6-5,.,.